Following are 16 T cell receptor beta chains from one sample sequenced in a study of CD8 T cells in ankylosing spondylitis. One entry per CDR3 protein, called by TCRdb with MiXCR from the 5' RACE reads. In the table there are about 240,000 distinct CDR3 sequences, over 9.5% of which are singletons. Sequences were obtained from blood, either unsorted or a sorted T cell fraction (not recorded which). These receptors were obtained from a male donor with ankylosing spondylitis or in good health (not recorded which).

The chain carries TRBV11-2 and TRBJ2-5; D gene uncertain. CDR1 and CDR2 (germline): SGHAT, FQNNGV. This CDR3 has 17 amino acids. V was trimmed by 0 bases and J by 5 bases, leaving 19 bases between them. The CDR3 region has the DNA TGTGCCAGCAGCTTAGATCACTCCCGACCGTTGGGCGAGACCCAGTACTTC. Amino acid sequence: CASSLDHSRPLGETQYF.

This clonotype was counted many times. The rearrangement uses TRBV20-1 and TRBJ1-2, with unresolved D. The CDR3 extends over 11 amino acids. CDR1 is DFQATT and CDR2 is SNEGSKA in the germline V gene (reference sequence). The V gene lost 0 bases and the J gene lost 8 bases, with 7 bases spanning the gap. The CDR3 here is CSARDWLGYTF. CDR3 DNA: TGCAGTGCTAGAGATTGGCTAGGCTACACCTTC.

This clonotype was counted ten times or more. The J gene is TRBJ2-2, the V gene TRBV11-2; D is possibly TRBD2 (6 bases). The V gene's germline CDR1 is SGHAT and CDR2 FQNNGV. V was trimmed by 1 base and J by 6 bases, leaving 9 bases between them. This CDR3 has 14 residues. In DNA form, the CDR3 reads TGTGCCAGCAGCTTAGTGGGGGGAGCCGGGGAGCTGTTTTTT. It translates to CASSLVGGAGELFF.

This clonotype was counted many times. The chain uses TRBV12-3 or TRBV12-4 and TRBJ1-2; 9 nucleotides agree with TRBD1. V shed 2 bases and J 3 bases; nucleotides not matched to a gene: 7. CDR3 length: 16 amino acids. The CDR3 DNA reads TGTGCCAGCAGTTTAAACCGGGACAGGGTGGACTATGGCTACACCTTC. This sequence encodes CASSLNRDRVDYGYTF.

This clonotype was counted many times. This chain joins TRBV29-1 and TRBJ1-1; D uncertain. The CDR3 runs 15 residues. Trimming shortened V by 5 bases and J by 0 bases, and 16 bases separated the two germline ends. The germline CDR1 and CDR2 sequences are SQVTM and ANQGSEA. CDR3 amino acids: CSVSHSGVMNTEAFF. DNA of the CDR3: TGCAGCGTTTCCCACTCCGGGGTGATGAACACTGAAGCTTTCTTT.

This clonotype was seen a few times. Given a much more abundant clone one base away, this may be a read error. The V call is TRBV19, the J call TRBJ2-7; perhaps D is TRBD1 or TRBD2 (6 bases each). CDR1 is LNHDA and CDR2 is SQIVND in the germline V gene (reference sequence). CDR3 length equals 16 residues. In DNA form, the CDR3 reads TGTGTCAGTAGTATTTCTGGGGGGCAGCGGACCTACGAGCAGTACTTC. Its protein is CVSSISGGQRTYEQYF.

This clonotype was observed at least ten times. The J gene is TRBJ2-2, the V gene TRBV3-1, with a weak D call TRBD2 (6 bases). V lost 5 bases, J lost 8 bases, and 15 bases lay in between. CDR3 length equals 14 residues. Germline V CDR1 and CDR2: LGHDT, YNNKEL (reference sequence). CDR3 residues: CASSSPGTLGELFF. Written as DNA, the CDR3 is TGTGCCAGCAGCTCTCCCGGGACTTTAGGGGAGCTGTTTTTT.

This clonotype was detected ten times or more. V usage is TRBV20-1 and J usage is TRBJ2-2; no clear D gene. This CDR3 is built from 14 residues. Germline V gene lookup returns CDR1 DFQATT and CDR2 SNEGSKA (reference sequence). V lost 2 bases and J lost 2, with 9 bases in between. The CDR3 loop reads CSARWAVNTGELFF. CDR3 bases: TGCAGTGCTAGATGGGCGGTAAACACCGGGGAGCTGTTTTTT.

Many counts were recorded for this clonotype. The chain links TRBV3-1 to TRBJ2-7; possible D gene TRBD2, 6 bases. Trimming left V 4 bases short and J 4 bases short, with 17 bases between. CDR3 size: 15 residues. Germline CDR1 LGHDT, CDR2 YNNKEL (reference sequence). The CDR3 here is CASSPGGFAEYEQYF. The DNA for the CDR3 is TGTGCCAGCAGCCCCGGAGGGTTTGCGGAATACGAGCAGTACTTC.

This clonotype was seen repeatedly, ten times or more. CDR3 in amino acids: CASSSQGSNYEQYF. CDR3 nucleotides: TGCGCCAGCAGCTCCCAGGGAAGCAACTACGAGCAGTACTTC. The rearrangement links TRBV5-1 to TRBJ2-7; tentatively, D is TRBD1 (5 bases). The germline CDR1 and CDR2 sequences are SGHRS and YFSETQ. This CDR3 has 14 amino acids. With 3 bases removed from V and 3 bases from J, the gap between germline ends came to 13 bases.

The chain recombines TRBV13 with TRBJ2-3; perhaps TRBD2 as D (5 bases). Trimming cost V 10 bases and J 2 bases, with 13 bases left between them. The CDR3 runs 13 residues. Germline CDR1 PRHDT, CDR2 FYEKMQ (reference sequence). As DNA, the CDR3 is TGTGCCACCGCGGAGGCCCCCACAGATACGCAGTATTTT. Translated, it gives CATAEAPTDTQYF.

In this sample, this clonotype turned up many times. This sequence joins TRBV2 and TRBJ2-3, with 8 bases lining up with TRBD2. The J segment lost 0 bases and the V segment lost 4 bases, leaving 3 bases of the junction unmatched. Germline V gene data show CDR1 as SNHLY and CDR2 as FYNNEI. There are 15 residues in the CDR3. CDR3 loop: CASSVTSGSTDTQYF. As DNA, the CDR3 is TGTGCCAGCAGTGTCACTAGCGGAAGCACAGATACGCAGTATTTT.

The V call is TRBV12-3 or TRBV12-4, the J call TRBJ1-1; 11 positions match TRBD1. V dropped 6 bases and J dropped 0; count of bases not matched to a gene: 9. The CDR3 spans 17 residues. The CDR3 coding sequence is TGTGCCAGCAGCCTTAGCGGACAGGGGGCTCTGAACACTGAAGCTTTCTTT. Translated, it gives CASSLSGQGALNTEAFF.

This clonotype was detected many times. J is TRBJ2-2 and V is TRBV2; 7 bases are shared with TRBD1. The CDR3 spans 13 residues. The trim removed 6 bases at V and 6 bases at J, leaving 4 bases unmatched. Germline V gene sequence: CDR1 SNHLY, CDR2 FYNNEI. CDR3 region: CASSRQGPGELFF. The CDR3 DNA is TGTGCCAGCAGCCGACAGGGACCCGGGGAGCTGTTTTTT.

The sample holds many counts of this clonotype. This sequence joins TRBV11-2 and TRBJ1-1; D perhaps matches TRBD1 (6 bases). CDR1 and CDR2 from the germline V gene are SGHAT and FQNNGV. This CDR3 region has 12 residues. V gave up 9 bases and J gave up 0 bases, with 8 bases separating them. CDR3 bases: TGTGCCAGTGGGACACTGAACACTGAAGCTTTCTTT. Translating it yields CASGTLNTEAFF.

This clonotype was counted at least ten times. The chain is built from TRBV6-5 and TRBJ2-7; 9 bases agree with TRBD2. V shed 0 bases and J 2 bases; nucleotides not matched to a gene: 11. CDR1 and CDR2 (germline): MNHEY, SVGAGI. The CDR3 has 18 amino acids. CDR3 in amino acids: CASSYSPRVAGDPYEQYF. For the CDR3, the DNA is TGTGCCAGCAGTTACTCCCCGAGGGTAGCGGGAGATCCCTACGAGCAGTACTTC.